Sequencing of this TCR beta chain was carried out in a study of blood T cell repertoires in COVID-19. Produced via immunoSEQ multiplex PCR; TCRdb's table is partial and in-frame only. The sample lists a few hundred thousand clones, approximately 88% seen once, with approximately 6% in the top ten. CDR3 length: 15 amino acids. Germline CDR1 is LNHDA and CDR2 is SQIVND (reference sequence). V was cut by 6 bases and J by 0 bases, with 12 bases left in between. The sequence was collected from a woman in her twenties or thirties with COVID-19, enrolled during active disease. V and J are TRBV19 and TRBJ2-1, with D perhaps matching TRBD2 (6 bases). The source material was peripheral blood. CDR3 bases: TGTGCCAGTAGGCTCGGAGGGCCCTCCTACAATGAGCAGTTCTTC. Protein: CASRLGGPSYNEQFF.